Reported below is one TCR beta chain. The sample belongs to a study of blood T cell repertoires in COVID-19. Per the germline V gene, CDR1 is LNHDA and CDR2 is SQIVND (reference sequence). The V gene end was trimmed by 5 bases and the J gene end by 6 bases; junction bases not matched to a gene: 18. This CDR3 spans 17 amino acids. The protocol was immunoSEQ multiplex PCR, while the TCRdb copy is restricted to in-frame clones and leaves out a portion. This table holds approximately 15,000 clones, 73% found once. The chain employs TRBV19 and TRBJ2-7; 8 nucleotides match TRBD1. What was sequenced was peripheral blood. The receptor comes from a man aged 65-85 years with acute or convalescent COVID-19. The DNA for the CDR3 is TGTGCCAGTAGTCGATTGCTCAGGGGGCAAGGGGCTTTCGAGCAGTACTTC. Amino acids: CASSRLLRGQGAFEQYF. The full variable domain, with the rest looked up from reference TRBV19 and TRBJ2-7, is DGGITQSPKYLFRKEGQNVTLSCEQNLNHDAMYWYRQDPGQGLRLIYYSQIVNDFQKGDIAEGYSVSREKKESFPLTVTSAQKNPTAFYLCASSRLLRGQGAFEQYFGPGTRLTVT.